This T cell receptor (beta chain) was identified during a study of human T cells and chemical hapten exposure. Study background: The sensitizer, 2% DPC, was used on around 2 cm by around 2 cm of upper inner arm skin.

As to time point: patch test 3, about 24 weeks after DPC sensitization. The treatment here: therapeutic diphenylcyclopropenone sensitization with weekly scalp DPC. TCRdb analysed the RACE reads with MiXCR anew, one entry per CDR3 protein. The data hold approximately 50,000 distinct CDR3 sequences, with 9.9% observed a single time. Germline-derived CDR1 and CDR2 are SQVTM and ANQGSEA. The CDR3 is made up of 14 amino acids. V trimming: 4 bases; J trimming: 6 bases; junction bases outside the gene matches: 8. This clonotype was found a few times. The clonotype was recovered from a middle-aged woman with alopecia areata. Some clones in this sample may be carry-over from other donors' samples. Sequencing used whole blood, obtained in connection with sensitization to the hapten diphenylcyclopropenone (DPC). The rearrangement links TRBV29-1 to TRBJ2-3, with 9 bases fitting TRBD1. CDR3 amino acids: CSVVRDREVDTQYF. The CDR3 coding sequence is TGCAGCGTTGTTCGGGACAGGGAGGTGGATACGCAGTATTTT.